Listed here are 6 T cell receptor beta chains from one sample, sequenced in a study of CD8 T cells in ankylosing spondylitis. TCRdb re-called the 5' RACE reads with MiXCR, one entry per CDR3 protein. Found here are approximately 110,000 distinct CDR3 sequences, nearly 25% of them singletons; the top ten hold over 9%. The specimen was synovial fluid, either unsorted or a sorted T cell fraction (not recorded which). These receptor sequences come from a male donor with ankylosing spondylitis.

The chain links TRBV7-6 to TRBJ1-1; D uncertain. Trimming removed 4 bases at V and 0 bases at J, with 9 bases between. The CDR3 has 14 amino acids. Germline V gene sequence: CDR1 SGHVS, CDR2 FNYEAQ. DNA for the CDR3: TGTGCCAGCAGCTCCGACGCTATGAACACTGAAGCTTTCTTT. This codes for CASSSDAMNTEAFF.

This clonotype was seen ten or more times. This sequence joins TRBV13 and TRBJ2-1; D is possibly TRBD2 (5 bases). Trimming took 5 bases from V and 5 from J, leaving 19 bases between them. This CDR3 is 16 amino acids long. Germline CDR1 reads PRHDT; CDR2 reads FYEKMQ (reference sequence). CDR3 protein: CASSPRGSGIDNEQFF. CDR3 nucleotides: TGTGCCAGCAGCCCCCGAGGATCGGGAATAGACAATGAGCAGTTCTTC.

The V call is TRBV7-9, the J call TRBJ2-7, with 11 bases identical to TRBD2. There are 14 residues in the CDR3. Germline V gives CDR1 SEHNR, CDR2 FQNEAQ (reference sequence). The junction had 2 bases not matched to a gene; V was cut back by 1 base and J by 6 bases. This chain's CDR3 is CASSLGGTSGEQYV. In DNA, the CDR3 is TGTGCCAGCAGCTTAGGGGGGACTAGCGGCGAGCAGTACGTC.

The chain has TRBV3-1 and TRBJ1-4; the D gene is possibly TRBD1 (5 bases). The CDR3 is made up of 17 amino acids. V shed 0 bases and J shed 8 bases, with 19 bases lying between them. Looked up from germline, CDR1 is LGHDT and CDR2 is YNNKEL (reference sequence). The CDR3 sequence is CASSQDTYDSRIEKLFF. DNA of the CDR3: TGTGCCAGCAGCCAAGATACTTACGACAGCAGAATCGAAAAACTGTTTTTT.

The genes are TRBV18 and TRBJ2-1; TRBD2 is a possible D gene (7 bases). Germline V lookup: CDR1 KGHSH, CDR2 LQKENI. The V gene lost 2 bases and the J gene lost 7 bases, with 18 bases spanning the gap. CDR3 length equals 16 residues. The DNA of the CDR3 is TGTGCCAGCTCACCAGGGACAATAGCGGGTCGGAATGAGCAGTTCTTC. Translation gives CASSPGTIAGRNEQFF. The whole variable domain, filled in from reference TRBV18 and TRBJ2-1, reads NAGVMQNPRHLVRRRGQEARLRCSPMKGHSHVYWYRQLPEEGLKFMVYLQKENIIDESGMPKERFSAEFPKEGPSILRIQQVVRGDSAAYFCASSPGTIAGRNEQFFGPGTRLTVL.

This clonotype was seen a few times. In DNA form, the CDR3 reads TGTGCCAGCTCCACCGCCGGGATTTTTCGGGATGAGCAGTTCTTC. It codes for CASSTAGIFRDEQFF. The V call is TRBV18, the J call TRBJ2-1; TRBD2 is a possible D gene (5 bases). Germline CDR1 KGHSH, CDR2 LQKENI. There are 15 residues in the CDR3. V was trimmed by 6 bases and J by 8 bases, leaving 20 bases between them.